This T cell receptor (beta chain) is from a study of blood T cell repertoires in COVID-19 (dated by TCRdb to about 2020). Study-wide context: Samples covering the acute and convalescent phases of COVID-19 were provided by collaborators in the United States, Italy and Spain. A freely available public database, intended as a resource for researchers studying the immune response to SARS-CoV-2, is where the repertoires were released. The prospective study material was composed of cDNA or gDNA derived from T cells, B-cell-depleted T cells, or PBMCs. A de-identified subject ID, COVID-19 status, age in years and sex were almost always included in the sample metadata. The samples were drawn from two sources: the first 160 participants of the ongoing ImmuneRACE study, and 950 to 1,500 subjects contributed by 6 global collaborators. Where available, HLA class I and class II types were taken from metadata supplied by the sample provider and were not determined by assay-based typing. Subjects who had been exposed to COVID-19, were actively infected with it, or had recovered from it provided the deeply sampled blood TCRbeta repertoires that made up the dataset.

TCRbeta CDR3 regions were amplified from genomic DNA by means of the immunoSEQ Assay, a bias-controlled multiplex PCR. Per the original workflow: The number of nucleated cells in each sample was estimated from the amplification of reference gene primers within the assay. To quantify the absolute abundance of each unique TCRbeta CDR3 rearrangement, sequence reads were collapsed and filtered. For each sample, productive Simpson clonality was calculated as the square root of Simpson's diversity index over productive rearrangements. TCRdb re-hosts the immuneACCESS table, in-frame sequences only. Its copies lack some clones; in the studies checked, an unresolved V gene accounts for under half of them, and the cause for the rest is not known. The DNA was the basis for D and trimming; V, J and clone size are from that table. The sample table lists 200,000 to 250,000 clones, about 85% of them with a count of one. Of the sample, approximately 0.89% is held by the ten largest clones.

V is clipped by 8 bases and J by 6 bases, and the sequence between their germline boundaries is 17 bases long. CDR1 and CDR2, looked up from the germline V gene (reference sequence), are MNHEY and SMNVEV. Spanning cysteine to phenylalanine, the CDR3 consists of 14 amino acids. The only DNA kept is the CDR3, 42 bases in frame from the first base. For this clone: Its antigen has not been determined. No much larger clone is present one base from it, and per-base qualities are unavailable.

Summary of the overall study and its limitations: Clinical and demographic metadata were provided uncurated, with the amount varying by source and participant.

Collaborating institutions collected whole blood in K2EDTA tubes following their own protocols. For TCRbeta analysis, collaborators shipped samples as frozen whole blood, isolated PBMCs, or DNA extracted from either of those sample types. The V and J genes are TRBV27 and TRBJ2-4; a tentative D match to TRBD1 spans 5 bases. The specimen sequenced was peripheral blood. The TCR was taken from a man between 35 and 55 years old with acute or convalescent COVID-19. The bases are TGTGCCAGCCGGCCTCAGGGCATCGGAAACATTCAGTACTTC. Translated, this is CASRPQGIGNIQYF.